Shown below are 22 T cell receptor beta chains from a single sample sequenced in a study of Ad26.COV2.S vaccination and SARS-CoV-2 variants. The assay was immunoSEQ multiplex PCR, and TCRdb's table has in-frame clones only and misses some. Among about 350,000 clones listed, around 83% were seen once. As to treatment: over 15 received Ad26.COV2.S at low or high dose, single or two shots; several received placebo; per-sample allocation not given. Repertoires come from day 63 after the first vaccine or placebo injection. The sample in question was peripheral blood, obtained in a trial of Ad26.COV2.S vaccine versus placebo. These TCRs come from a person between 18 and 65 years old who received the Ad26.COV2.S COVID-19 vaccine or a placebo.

The CDR3: CASRRLAGEREQYF. DNA of the CDR3: TGTGCCAGTAGGCGATTAGCGGGAGAGCGGGAGCAGTACTTC. This chain connects TRBV19 to TRBJ2-7; TRBD2 aligns across 9 bases. Germline V lookup: CDR1 LNHDA, CDR2 SQIVND (reference sequence). Unmatched junction bases numbered 10, after V lost 6 bases and J lost 7 bases. The CDR3 contains 14 residues.

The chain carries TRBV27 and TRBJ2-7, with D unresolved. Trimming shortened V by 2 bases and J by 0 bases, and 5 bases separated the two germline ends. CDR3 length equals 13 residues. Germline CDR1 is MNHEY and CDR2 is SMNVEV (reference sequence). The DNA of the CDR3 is TGTGCCAGCAGTTTAGCGGCCTCCTACGAGCAGTACTTC. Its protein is CASSLAASYEQYF.

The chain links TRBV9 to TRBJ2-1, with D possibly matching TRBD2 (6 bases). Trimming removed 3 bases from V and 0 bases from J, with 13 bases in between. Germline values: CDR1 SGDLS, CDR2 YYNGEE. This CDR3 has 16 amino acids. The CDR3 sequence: CASSGRGKSSYNEQFF. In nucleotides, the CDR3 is TGTGCCAGCAGCGGGAGGGGCAAAAGCTCCTACAATGAGCAGTTCTTC.

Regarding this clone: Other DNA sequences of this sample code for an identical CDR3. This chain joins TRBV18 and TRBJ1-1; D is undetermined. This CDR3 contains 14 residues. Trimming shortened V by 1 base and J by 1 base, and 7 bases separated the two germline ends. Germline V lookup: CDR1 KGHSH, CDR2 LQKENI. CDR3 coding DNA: TGTGCCAGCTCACCACAGGGAAAGAACACTGAAGCTTTCTTT. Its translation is CASSPQGKNTEAFF.

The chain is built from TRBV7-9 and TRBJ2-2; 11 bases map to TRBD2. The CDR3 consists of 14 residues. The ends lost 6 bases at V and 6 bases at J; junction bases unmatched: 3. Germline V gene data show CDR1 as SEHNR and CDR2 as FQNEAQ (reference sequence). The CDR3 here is CASRGTSGAGELFF. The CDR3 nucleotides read TGTGCCAGCAGAGGGACTAGCGGCGCCGGGGAGCTGTTTTTT.

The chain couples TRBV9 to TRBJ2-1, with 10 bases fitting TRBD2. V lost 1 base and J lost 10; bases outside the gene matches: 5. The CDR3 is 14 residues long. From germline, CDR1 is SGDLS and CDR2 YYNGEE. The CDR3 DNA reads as TGTGCCAGCAGCGTACCAGCGGGGGGGAAAGAGCAGTTCTTC. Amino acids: CASSVPAGGKEQFF.

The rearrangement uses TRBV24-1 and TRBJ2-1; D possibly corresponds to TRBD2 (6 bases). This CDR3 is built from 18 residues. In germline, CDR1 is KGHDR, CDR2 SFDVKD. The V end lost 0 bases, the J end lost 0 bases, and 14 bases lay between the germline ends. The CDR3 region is CATSDLGGPSSSYNEQFF. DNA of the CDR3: TGTGCCACCAGTGATTTGGGAGGGCCGTCGAGCTCCTACAATGAGCAGTTCTTC.

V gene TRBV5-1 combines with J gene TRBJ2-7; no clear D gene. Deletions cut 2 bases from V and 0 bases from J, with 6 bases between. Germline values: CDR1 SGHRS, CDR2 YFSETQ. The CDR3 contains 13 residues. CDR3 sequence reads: CASSFYSSYEQYF. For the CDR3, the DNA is TGCGCCAGCAGCTTTTATAGCTCCTACGAGCAGTACTTC.

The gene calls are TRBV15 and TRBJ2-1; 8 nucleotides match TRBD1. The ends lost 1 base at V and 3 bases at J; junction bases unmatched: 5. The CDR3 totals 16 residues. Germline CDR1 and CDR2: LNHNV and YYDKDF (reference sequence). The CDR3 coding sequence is TGTGCCACCAGCAGAGCGGACAGGGCCCTCTACAATGAGCAGTTCTTC. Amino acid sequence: CATSRADRALYNEQFF.

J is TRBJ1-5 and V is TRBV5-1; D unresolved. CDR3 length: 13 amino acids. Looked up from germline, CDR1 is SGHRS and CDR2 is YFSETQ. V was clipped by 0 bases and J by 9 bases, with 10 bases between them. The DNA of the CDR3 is TGCGCCAGCAGCTTGGAGGGAGGACGGCCCCAGCATTTT. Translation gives CASSLEGGRPQHF.

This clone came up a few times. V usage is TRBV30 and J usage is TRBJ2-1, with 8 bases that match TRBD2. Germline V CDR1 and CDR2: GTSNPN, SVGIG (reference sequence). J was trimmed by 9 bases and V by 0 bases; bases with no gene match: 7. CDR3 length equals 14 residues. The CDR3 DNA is TGTGCCTGGAGTGTAAGCGGGAGATCAGGTGAGCAGTTCTTC. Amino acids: CAWSVSGRSGEQFF.

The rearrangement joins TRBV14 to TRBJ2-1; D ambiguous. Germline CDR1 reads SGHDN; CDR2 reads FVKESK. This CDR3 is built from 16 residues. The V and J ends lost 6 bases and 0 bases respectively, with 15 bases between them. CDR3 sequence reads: CASRKGFDRSYNEQFF. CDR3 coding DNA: TGTGCCAGCAGAAAAGGGTTCGACCGCTCCTACAATGAGCAGTTCTTC.

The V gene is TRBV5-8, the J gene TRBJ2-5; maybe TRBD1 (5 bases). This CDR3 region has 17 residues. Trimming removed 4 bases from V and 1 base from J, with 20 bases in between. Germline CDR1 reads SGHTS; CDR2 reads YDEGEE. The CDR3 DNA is TGTGCCAGCAGCAAAACCCCAGGGTTCGAACCCCAAGAGACCCAGTACTTC. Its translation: CASSKTPGFEPQETQYF.

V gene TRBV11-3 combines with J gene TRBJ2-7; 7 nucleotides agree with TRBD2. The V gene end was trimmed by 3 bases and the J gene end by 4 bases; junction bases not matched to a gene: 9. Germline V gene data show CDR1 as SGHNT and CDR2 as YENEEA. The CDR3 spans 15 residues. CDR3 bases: TGTGCCAGCAGCTTCGGGGGGTCCCGTGGATACGAGCAGTACTTC. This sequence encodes CASSFGGSRGYEQYF. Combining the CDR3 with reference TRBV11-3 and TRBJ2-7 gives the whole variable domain EAGVVQSPRYKIIEKKQPVAFWCNPISGHNTLYWYLQNLGQGPELLIRYENEEAVDDSQLPKDRFSAERLKGVDSTLKIQPAELGDSAVYLCASSFGGSRGYEQYFGPGTRLTVT.

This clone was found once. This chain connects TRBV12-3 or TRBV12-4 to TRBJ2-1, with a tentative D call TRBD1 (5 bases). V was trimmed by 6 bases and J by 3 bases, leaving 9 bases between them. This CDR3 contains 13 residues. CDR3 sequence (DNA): TGTGCCAGCAGAGCGACAGACTACAATGAGCAGTTCTTC. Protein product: CASRATDYNEQFF.

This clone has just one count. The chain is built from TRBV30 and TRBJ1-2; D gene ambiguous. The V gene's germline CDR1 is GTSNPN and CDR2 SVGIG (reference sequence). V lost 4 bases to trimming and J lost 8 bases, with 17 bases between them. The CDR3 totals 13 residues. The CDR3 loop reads CAWTPQGRLGYTF. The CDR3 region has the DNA TGTGCCTGGACTCCGCAAGGGCGTCTGGGCTACACCTTC.

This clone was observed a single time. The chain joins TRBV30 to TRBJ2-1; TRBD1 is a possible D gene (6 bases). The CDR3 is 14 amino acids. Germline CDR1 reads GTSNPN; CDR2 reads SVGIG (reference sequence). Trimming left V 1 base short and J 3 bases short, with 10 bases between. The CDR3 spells CAWSGQENYNEQFF. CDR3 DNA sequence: TGTGCCTGGAGTGGACAGGAGAACTACAATGAGCAGTTCTTC.

The DNA for the CDR3 is TGCGCCAGCAGCTTAGGGGCTTTCACCTTTTTTAGCACAGATACGCAGTATTTT. Translating gives CASSLGAFTFFSTDTQYF. The gene calls are TRBV5-1 and TRBJ2-3, with a weak D call TRBD1 (5 bases). CDR3 length equals 18 residues. Germline assignment: CDR1 SGHRS and CDR2 YFSETQ. Trimming took 2 bases from V and 0 from J, leaving 19 bases between them.

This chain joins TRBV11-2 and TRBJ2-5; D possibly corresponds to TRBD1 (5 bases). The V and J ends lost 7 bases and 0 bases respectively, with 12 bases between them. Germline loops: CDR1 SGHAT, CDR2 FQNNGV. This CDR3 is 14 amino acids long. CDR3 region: CASIQDNHQETQYF. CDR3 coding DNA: TGTGCCAGCATCCAGGACAACCACCAAGAGACCCAGTACTTC.

The DNA for the CDR3 is TGTGCCAGCAGTTTGCGCCGGACCTATGGCTACACCTTC. Translation: CASSLRRTYGYTF. V and J are TRBV28 and TRBJ1-2; the D is unclear. CDR1 MDHEN and CDR2 SYDVKM come from the germline V gene. This CDR3 has 13 amino acids. Trimming took off 3 bases at V and 4 bases at J, with 9 bases between the two ends.

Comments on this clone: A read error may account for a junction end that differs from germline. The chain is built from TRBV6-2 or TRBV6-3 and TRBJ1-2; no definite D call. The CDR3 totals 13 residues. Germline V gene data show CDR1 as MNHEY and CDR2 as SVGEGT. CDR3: CASSNSPTYGYTF. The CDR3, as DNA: TGTGCCAGCAGTAACTCTCCAACCTATGGCTACACCTTC.

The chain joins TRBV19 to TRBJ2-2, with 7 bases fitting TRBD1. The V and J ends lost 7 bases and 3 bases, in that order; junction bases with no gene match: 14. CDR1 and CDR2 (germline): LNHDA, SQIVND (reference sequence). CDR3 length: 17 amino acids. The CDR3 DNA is TGTGCCAGTACTACTCGTTACAGGGGTGGGGACACCGGGGAGCTGTTTTTT. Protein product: CASTTRYRGGDTGELFF.